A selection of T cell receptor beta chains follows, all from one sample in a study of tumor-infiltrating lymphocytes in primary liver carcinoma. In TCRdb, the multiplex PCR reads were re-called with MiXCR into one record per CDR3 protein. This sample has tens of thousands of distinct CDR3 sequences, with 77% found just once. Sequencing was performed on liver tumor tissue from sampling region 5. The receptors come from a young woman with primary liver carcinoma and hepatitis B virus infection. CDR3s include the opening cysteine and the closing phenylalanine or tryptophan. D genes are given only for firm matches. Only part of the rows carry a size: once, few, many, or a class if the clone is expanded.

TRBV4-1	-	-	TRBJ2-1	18	TGCACCAGCAGCCAAGAATGGGCCCCCCAGAGCTCCTACAATGAGCAATTCTTC	CTSSQEWAPQSSYNEQFF
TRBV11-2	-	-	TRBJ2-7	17	TGTGCCAGCAGCTCCTTACTGGTGACGGTGAACTCCTACGAGCAGTGCTTC	CASSSLLVTVNSYEQCF
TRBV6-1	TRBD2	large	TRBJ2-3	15	TGTGCCAGCAGTCCCTTAGCGGGAGCCACAGATACGCAGTATTTT	CASSPLAGATDTQYF
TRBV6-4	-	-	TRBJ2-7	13	TGTGTAAGCGAGACACGGTCCCCCTACGAGCAGTACTTC	CVSETRSPYEQYF
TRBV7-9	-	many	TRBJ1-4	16	TGTGCCAGCAGCTTAGGCAGGTCTGCAACTAATGAAAAACTGTTTTTT	CASSLGRSATNEKLFF
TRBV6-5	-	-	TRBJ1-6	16	TGTGCCAGCAGTAAACGGTCTGCCATATATAATTCACATCTCCACTTT	CASSKRSAIYNSHLHF
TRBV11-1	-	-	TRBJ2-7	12	TGTGTCAGCAGGTTCGTGGGTTACGAGCAGTACTTC	CVSRFVGYEQYF
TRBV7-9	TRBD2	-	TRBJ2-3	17	TGTGCCAGCAGCCCTGGACTAGCGGGAGGCCTCTCAGATACGCAGTATTTT	CASSPGLAGGLSDTQYF
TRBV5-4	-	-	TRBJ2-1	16	TGTGCCAGCAGCTTCGGAACTCTGGGCCATCACAATGAGCAGTTCTTC	CASSFGTLGHHNEQFF
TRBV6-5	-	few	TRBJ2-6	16	TGTGCCAGCAGTAACTCTGGGGGGCCGGGGGCCAACGTCCTGACTTTC	CASSNSGGPGANVLTF